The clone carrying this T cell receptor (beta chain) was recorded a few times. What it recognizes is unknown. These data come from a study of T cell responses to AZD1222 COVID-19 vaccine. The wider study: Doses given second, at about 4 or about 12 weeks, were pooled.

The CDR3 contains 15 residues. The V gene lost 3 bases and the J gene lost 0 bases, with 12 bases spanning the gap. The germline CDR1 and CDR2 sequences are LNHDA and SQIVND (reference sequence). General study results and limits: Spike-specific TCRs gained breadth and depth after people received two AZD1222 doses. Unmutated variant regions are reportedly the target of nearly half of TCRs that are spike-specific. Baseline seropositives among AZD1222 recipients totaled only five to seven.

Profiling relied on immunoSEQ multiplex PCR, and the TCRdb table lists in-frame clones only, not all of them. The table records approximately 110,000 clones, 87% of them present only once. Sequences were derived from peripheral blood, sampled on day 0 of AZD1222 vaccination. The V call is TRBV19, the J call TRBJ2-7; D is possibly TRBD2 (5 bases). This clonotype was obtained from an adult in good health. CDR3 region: CASSIGWRSSYEQYF. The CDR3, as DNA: TGTGCCAGTAGTATTGGCTGGAGGAGCTCCTACGAGCAGTACTTC.